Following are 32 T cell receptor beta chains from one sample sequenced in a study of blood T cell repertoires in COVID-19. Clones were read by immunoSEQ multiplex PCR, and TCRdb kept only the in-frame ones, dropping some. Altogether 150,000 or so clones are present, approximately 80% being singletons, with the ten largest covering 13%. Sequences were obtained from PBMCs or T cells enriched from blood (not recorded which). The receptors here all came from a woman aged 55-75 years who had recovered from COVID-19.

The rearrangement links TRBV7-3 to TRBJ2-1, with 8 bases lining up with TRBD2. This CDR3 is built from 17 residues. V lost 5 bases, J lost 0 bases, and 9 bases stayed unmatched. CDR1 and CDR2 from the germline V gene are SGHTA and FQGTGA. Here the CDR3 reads CASSRSGSGSSYNEQFF. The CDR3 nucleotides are TGTGCCAGCAGCCGGAGCGGGAGTGGGAGCTCCTACAATGAGCAGTTCTTC.

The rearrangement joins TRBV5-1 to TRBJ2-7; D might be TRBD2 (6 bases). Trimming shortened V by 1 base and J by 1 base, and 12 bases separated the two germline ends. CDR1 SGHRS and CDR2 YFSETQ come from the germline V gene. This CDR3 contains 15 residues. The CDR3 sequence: CASSLTGTGSYEQYF. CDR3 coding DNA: TGCGCCAGCAGCTTGACCGGGACTGGGTCCTACGAGCAGTACTTC.

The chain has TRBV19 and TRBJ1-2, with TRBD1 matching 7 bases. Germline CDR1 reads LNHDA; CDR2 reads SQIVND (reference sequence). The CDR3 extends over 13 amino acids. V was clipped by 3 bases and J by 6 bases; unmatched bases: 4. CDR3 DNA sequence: TGTGCCAGTAGTATCACAGGGGAGGATGGCTACACCTTC. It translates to CASSITGEDGYTF.

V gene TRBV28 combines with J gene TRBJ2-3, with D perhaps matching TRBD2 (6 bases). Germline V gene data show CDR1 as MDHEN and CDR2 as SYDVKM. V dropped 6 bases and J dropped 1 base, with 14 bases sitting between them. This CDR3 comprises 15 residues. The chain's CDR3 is CASSFRRLGTDTQYF. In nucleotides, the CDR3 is TGTGCCAGCAGCTTTAGGCGACTAGGCACAGATACGCAGTATTTT. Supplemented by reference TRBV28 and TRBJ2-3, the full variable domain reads DVKVTQSSRYLVKRTGEKVFLECVQDMDHENMFWYRQDPGLGLRLIYFSYDVKMKEKGDIPEGYSVSREKKERFSLILESASTNQTSMYLCASSFRRLGTDTQYFGPGTRLTVL.

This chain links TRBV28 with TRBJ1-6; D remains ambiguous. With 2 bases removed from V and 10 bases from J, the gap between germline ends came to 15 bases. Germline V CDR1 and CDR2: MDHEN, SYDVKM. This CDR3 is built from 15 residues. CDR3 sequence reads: CASSLPDSFGSPLHF. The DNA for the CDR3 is TGTGCCAGCAGTTTACCCGACTCCTTTGGATCACCCCTCCACTTT.

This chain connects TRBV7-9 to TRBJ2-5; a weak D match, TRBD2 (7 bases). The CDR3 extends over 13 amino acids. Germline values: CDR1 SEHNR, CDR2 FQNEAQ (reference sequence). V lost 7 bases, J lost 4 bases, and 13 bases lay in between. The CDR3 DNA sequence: TGTGCCAGCACTGCGGGGGCCCGAGAGACCCAGTACTTC. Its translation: CASTAGARETQYF. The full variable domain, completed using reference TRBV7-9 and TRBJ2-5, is DTGVSQNPRHKITKRGQNVTFRCDPISEHNRLYWYRQTLGQGPEFLTYFQNEAQLEKSRLLSDRFSAERPKGSFSTLEIQRTEQGDSAMYLCASTAGARETQYFGPGTRLLVL.

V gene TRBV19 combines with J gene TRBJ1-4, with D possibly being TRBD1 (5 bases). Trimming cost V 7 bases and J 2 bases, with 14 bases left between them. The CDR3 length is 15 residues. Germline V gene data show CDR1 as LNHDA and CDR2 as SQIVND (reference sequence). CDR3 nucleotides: TGTGCCAGTAAGGAGGGGTTCGTCACTAATGAAAAACTGTTTTTT. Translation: CASKEGFVTNEKLFF.

The CDR3 DNA is TGCGCCAGCAGCTTGCCTAGCGGGGAGACCCAGTACTTC. Translating gives CASSLPSGETQYF. This chain connects TRBV5-1 to TRBJ2-5, with TRBD2 matching 8 bases. V dropped 1 base and J dropped 5; count of bases not matched to a gene: 1. The CDR3 length is 13 residues. Germline V gene lookup returns CDR1 SGHRS and CDR2 YFSETQ. The full variable domain, in which reference TRBV5-1 and TRBJ2-5 provide the parts outside the CDR3, is KAGVTQTPRYLIKTRGQQVTLSCSPISGHRSVSWYQQTPGQGLQFLFEYFSETQRNKGNFPGRFSGRQFSNSRSEMNVSTLELGDSALYLCASSLPSGETQYFGPGTRLLVL.

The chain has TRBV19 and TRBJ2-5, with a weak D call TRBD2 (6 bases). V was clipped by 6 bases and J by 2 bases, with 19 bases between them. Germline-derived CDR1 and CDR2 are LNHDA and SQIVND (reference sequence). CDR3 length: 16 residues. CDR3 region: CASRRTGLGIQETQYF. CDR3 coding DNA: TGTGCCAGTAGACGGACGGGACTTGGGATTCAAGAGACCCAGTACTTC.

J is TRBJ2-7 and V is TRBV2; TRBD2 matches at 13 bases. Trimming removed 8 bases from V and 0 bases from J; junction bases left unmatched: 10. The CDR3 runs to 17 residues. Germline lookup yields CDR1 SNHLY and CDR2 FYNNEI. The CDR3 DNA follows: TGTGCCAGCGCGGGACTAGCGGGAATGCGCCCCTCCTACGAGCAGTACTTC. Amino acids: CASAGLAGMRPSYEQYF.

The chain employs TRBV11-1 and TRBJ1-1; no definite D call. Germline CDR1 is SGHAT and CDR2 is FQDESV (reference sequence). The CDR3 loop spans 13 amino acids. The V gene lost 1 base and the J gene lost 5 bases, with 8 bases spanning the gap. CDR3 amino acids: CASSLDFMTEAFF. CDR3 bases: TGTGCCAGCAGCTTAGACTTTATGACTGAAGCTTTCTTT.

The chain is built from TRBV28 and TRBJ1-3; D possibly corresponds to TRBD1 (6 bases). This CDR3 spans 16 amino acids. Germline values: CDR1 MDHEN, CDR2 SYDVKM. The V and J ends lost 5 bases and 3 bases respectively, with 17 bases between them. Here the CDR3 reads CASSRSGGGFGNTIYF. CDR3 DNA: TGTGCCAGCAGTAGGTCGGGGGGCGGATTTGGAAACACCATATATTTT.

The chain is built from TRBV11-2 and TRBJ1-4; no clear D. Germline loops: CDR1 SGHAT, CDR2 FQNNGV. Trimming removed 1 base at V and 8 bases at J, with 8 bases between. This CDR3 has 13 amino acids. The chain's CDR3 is CASSLGGAEKLFF. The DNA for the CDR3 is TGTGCCAGCAGCTTAGGAGGAGCCGAAAAACTGTTTTTT.

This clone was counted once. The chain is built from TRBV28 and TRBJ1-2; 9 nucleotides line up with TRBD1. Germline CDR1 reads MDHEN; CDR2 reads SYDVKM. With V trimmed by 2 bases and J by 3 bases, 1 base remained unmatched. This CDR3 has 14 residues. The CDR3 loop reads CASSLRQGDYGYTF. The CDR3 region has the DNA TGTGCCAGCAGTTTAAGACAGGGGGACTATGGCTACACCTTC.

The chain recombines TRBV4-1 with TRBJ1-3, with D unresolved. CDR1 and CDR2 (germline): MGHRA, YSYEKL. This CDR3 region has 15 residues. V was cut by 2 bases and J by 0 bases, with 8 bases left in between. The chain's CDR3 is CASSQKQSSGNTIYF. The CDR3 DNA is TGCGCCAGCAGCCAAAAACAGTCCTCTGGAAACACCATATATTTT.

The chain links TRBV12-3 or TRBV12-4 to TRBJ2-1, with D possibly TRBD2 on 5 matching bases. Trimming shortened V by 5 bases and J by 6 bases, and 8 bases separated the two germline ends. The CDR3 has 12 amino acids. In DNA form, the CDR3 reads TGTGCCAGCAGTCAGGACTCCAATGAGCAGTTCTTC. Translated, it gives CASSQDSNEQFF.

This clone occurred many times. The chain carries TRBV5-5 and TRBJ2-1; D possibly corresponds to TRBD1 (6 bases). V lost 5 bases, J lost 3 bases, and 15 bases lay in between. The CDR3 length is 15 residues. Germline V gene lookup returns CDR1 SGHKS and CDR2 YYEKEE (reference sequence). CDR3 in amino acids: CASRKTGANYNEQFF. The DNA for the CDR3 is TGTGCCAGCAGGAAGACAGGTGCCAACTACAATGAGCAGTTCTTC.

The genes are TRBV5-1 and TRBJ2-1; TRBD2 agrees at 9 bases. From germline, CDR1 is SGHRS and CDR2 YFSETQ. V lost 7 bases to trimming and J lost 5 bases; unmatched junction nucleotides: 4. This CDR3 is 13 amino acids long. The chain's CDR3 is CASVAGDNNEQFF. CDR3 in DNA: TGCGCCAGCGTAGCGGGAGATAACAATGAGCAGTTCTTC.

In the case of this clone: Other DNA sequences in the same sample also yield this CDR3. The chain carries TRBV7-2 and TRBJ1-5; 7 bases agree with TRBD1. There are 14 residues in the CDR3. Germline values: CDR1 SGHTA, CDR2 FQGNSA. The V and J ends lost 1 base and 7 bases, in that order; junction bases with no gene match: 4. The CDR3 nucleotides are TGTGCCAGCAGCTTAGGACAGGGTGGACAGCCCCAGCATTTT. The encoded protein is CASSLGQGGQPQHF.

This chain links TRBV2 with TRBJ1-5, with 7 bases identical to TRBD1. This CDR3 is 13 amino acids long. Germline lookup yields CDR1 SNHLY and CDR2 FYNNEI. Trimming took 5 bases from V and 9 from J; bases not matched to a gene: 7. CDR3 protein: CASSTGVRGPQHF. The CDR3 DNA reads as TGTGCCAGCAGTACAGGGGTCCGGGGGCCCCAGCATTTT. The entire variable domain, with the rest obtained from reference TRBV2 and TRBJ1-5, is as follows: EPEVTQTPSHQVTQMGQEVILRCVPISNHLYFYWYRQILGQKVEFLVSFYNNEISEKSEIFDDQFSVERPDGSNFTLKIRSTKLEDSAMYFCASSTGVRGPQHFGDGTRLSIL.

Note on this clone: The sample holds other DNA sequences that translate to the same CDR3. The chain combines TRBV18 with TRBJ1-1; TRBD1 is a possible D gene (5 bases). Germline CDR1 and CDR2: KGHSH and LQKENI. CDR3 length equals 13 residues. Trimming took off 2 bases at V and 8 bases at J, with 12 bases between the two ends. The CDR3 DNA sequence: TGTGCCAGCTCACCAAAAGTTCGGGGGGAAGCTTTCTTT. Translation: CASSPKVRGEAFF.

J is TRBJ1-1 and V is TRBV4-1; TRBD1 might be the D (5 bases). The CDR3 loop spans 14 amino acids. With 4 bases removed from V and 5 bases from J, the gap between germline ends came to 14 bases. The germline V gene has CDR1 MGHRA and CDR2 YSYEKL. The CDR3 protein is CASSPLYGGTEAFF. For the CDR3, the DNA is TGCGCCAGCAGCCCATTGTACGGGGGGACTGAAGCTTTCTTT.

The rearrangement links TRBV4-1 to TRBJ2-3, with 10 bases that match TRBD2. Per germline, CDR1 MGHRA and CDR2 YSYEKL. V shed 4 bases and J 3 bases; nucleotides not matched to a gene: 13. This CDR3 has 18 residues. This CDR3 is CASSRGRAGGPNTDTQYF. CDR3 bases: TGCGCCAGCAGCCGGGGGCGAGCGGGAGGGCCAAATACAGATACGCAGTATTTT.

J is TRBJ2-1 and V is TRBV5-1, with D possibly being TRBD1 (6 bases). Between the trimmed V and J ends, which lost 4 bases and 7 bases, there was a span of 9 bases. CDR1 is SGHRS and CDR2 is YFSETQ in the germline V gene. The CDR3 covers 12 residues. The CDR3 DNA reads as TGCGCCAGCAGCGTAACAGGGAATGAGCAGTTCTTC. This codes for CASSVTGNEQFF.

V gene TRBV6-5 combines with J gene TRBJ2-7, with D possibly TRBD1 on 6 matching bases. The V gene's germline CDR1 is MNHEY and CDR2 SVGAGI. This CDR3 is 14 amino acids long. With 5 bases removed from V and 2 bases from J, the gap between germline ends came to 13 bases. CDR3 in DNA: TGTGCCAGCAGTAACAGGGTGGACCCCTACGAGCAGTACTTC. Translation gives CASSNRVDPYEQYF.

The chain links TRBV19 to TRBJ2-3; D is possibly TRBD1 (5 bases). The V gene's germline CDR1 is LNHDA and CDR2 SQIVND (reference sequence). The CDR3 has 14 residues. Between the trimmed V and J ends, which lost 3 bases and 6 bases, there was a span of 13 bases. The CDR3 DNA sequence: TGTGCCAGTAGTATTTCCAGGGCAACGGATACGCAGTATTTT. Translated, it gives CASSISRATDTQYF.

The CDR3 is CASSRSGGAKGDTQYF. The CDR3 DNA follows: TGTGCCAGCAGCCGAAGCGGGGGGGCCAAGGGAGATACGCAGTATTTT. The gene calls are TRBV4-2 and TRBJ2-3; 10 nucleotides agree with TRBD2. V trimming: 4 bases; J trimming: 5 bases; junction bases outside the gene matches: 9. Germline V gives CDR1 LGHNA, CDR2 YNFKEQ. CDR3 size: 16 residues.

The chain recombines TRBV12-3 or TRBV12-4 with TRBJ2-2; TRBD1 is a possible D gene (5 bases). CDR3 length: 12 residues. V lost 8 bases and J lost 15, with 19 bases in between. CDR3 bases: TGTGCCAGCTCCTCCCGGCCAGGGTGGGTGTTTTTT. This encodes CASSSRPGWVFF.

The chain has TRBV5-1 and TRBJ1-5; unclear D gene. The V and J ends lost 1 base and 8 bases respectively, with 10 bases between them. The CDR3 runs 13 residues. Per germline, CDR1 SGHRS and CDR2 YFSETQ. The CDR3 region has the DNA TGCGCCAGCAGCTTGTTCGGCGAGGAGCCCCAGCATTTT. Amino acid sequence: CASSLFGEEPQHF.

DNA for the CDR3: TGCGCCAGCAGCCTACCCACAGGGGGGGACACTGAAGCTTTCTTT. Translating it yields CASSLPTGGDTEAFF. The rearrangement links TRBV5-1 to TRBJ1-1; 8 positions agree with TRBD1. J lost 3 bases, V lost 4 bases, and 8 bases had no gene match. The CDR3 runs 15 residues. Germline CDR1 is SGHRS and CDR2 is YFSETQ. Together with reference TRBV5-1 and TRBJ1-1, the CDR3 gives the full variable domain: KAGVTQTPRYLIKTRGQQVTLSCSPISGHRSVSWYQQTPGQGLQFLFEYFSETQRNKGNFPGRFSGRQFSNSRSEMNVSTLELGDSALYLCASSLPTGGDTEAFFGQGTRLTVV.

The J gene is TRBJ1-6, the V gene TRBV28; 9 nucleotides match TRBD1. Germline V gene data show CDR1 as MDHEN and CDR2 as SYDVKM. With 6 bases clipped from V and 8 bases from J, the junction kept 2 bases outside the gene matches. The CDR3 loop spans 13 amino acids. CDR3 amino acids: CASRQGAYSPLHF. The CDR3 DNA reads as TGTGCCAGCAGACAGGGGGCATATTCACCCCTCCACTTT. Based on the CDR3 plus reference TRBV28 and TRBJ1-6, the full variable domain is DVKVTQSSRYLVKRTGEKVFLECVQDMDHENMFWYRQDPGLGLRLIYFSYDVKMKEKGDIPEGYSVSREKKERFSLILESASTNQTSMYLCASRQGAYSPLHFGNGTRLTVT.

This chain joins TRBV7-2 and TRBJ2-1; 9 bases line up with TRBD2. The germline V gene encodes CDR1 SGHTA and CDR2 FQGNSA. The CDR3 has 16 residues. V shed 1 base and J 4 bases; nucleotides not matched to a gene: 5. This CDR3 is CASSLGGSGSYNEQFF. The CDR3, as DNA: TGTGCCAGCAGCTTAGGGGGTAGCGGGAGTTACAATGAGCAGTTCTTC.